These T cell receptor beta chains were read from a single sample in a study of blood T cell repertoires in COVID-19. Sequenced by immunoSEQ multiplex PCR; TCRdb stores in-frame clones only, minus some. Of around 200,000 clones in the sample, about 84% were seen once. The specimen sequenced was peripheral blood. All receptors derive from a human donor in a cohort sampled during active COVID-19. Both conserved end residues are part of each CDR3. The D gene is left open where the match is weak. Size values are once, few and many counts, or a class for expanded clones, and some rows have none.

v_gene	abundance	j_gene	d_gene	CDR3nt	CDR3aa
TRBV4-2	NA	TRBJ2-1	NA	TGTGCCAGCAGCCAAGAGTACAGGGTCTCCGAGCAGTTCTTC	CASSQEYRVSEQFF
TRBV15	NA	TRBJ2-1	NA	TGTGCCACCAGCAGAGATCCGAGAACTGAGCAGTTCTTC	CATSRDPRTEQFF
TRBV19	NA	TRBJ2-7	TRBD1	TGTGCCAGTAGTCCCGGGACAGGTAGCGAGCAGTACTTC	CASSPGTGSEQYF
TRBV7-9	NA	TRBJ1-4	TRBD1	TGTGCCAGCAGCTCTACGTCGACCGGGACAGGGTATAGTAAACTGTTTTTT	CASSSTSTGTGYSKLFF
TRBV6-1	NA	TRBJ2-7	TRBD2	TGTGCCAGCAGTGAAGAGACTAGCGGGGGGGGACTATCCTACGAGCAGTACTTC	CASSEETSGGGLSYEQYF
TRBV5-4	NA	TRBJ2-7	NA	TGTGCCAGCAGCTTGGGACTACAGGGAAGAGGCGAGCAGTACTTC	CASSLGLQGRGEQYF
TRBV20-1	few	TRBJ2-7	NA	TGCAGTGCCCAAGGAGCGGTCGAGCAGTACTTC	CSAQGAVEQYF
TRBV13	NA	TRBJ2-2	TRBD2	TGTGCCAGCAGGGTAGCGGGGACTGGCGGGGAGCTGTTTTTT	CASRVAGTGGELFF
TRBV6-5	NA	TRBJ1-1	NA	TGTGCCAGCAGGGCAGTCATGAACACTGAAGCTTTCTTT	CASRAVMNTEAFF
TRBV4-1	NA	TRBJ1-1	TRBD1	TGCGCCAGCAGCCGCGGACAGGGGAACACTGAAGCTTTCTTT	CASSRGQGNTEAFF
TRBV29-1	NA	TRBJ2-2	NA	TGCAGCGGCAGGGAGGCCGGGGAGCTGTTTTTT	CSGREAGELFF
TRBV5-1	NA	TRBJ2-7	TRBD2	TGCGCCAGCAGCGTAGATCCTAGCGGATACTACGAGCAGTACTTC	CASSVDPSGYYEQYF
TRBV3-1/TRBV3-2	NA	TRBJ2-5	NA	TGTGCCAGCAGTAGAGCCCCCGGGGGAGAGACCCAGTACTTC	CASSRAPGGETQYF
TRBV9	NA	TRBJ1-2	NA	TGTGCCAGCAGCGTAGGGGACAATATCGTTCACTATGGCTACACCTTC	CASSVGDNIVHYGYTF
TRBV27	once	TRBJ1-1	NA	TGTGCCAGCGGCGCGGGGGGGAACACTGAAGCTTTCTTT	CASGAGGNTEAFF
TRBV3-1/TRBV3-2	NA	TRBJ1-4	TRBD1	TGTGCCAGCAGCGAGGCGGACAGGGGGGTAAAACTGTTTTTT	CASSEADRGVKLFF
TRBV10-3	NA	TRBJ1-4	TRBD1	TGTGCCATCAGTGATTCGGGACAGGGGGCGCGGCGTGAAAAACTGTTTTTT	CAISDSGQGARREKLFF
TRBV9	NA	TRBJ1-5	NA	TGTGCCAGCAGCGTAGACGGGAACAATCAGCCCCAGCATTTT	CASSVDGNNQPQHF
TRBV2	NA	TRBJ1-5	NA	TGTGCCAGCACCCTGCAAGGGGTAGGCAATCAGCCCCAGCATTTT	CASTLQGVGNQPQHF
TRBV19	once	TRBJ2-1	TRBD2	TGTGCCAGTAGTGGCAGCGGGGGGTCCTACAATGAGCAGTTCTTC	CASSGSGGSYNEQFF
TRBV5-8	NA	TRBJ1-3	TRBD1	TGTGCCAGCAGCCCCTGGACAGGCGGAAACACCATATATTTT	CASSPWTGGNTIYF
TRBV5-8	NA	TRBJ1-4	NA	TGTGCCAGCAGCTTCCCGTACGACAGCCTAACTAATGAAAAACTGTTTTTT	CASSFPYDSLTNEKLFF
TRBV9	NA	TRBJ2-7	TRBD2	TGTGCCAGCAGCCGACGAGGAGGCGGACTAGCGGACCGCTACGAGCAGTACTTC	CASSRRGGGLADRYEQYF
TRBV5-6	NA	TRBJ1-1	NA	TGTGCCAGCAGCTTGGTGGTAGGAGGGTACGAAGCTTTCTTT	CASSLVVGGYEAFF
TRBV27	few	TRBJ1-1	NA	TGTGCCAGCAGTACGCAGGACAGAAACACTGAAGCTTTCTTT	CASSTQDRNTEAFF
TRBV19	NA	TRBJ1-1	NA	TGTGCCAGTAGTATTAGTCTAGAGAACACTGAAGCTTTCTTT	CASSISLENTEAFF
TRBV19	NA	TRBJ1-6	TRBD1	TGTGCCAGTAGTATCGGGACAGGGGCAAATTCACCCCTCCACTTT	CASSIGTGANSPLHF
TRBV3-1/TRBV3-2	NA	TRBJ2-5	NA	TGTGCCAGCAGGACGAGCCGTTGGGGGCGGGTTGAGACCCAGTACTTC	CASRTSRWGRVETQYF
TRBV9	NA	TRBJ2-5	TRBD2	TGTGCCAGCAGCGTAGTCGGGGGGGCCGTGGAGACCCAGTACTTC	CASSVVGGAVETQYF
TRBV6-5	NA	TRBJ2-2	TRBD1	TGTGCCAGCACCCGGGACAGTAACACCGGGGAGCTGTTTTTT	CASTRDSNTGELFF
TRBV27	NA	TRBJ2-2	TRBD1	TGTGCCAGCAGTTTGGACAGGGTGAAACGAGAGCTGTTTTTT	CASSLDRVKRELFF
TRBV12-5	NA	TRBJ2-1	NA	TGTGCTAGTGGTTTGGGGCGACTGATCAATGAGCAGTTCTTC	CASGLGRLINEQFF
TRBV7-9	NA	TRBJ2-2	TRBD2	TGTGCCAGCAGCCTCCTACGGGCGGGGGTGGACACCGGGGAGCTGTTTTTT	CASSLLRAGVDTGELFF
TRBV2	NA	TRBJ1-6	NA	TGTGCCAGCAGGGGGGGGGCCGGCTATAATTCACCCCTCCACTTT	CASRGGAGYNSPLHF
TRBV6-5	few	TRBJ1-3	NA	TGTGCCAGCAGTACAGGGACCAGCTCTGGAAACACCATATATTTT	CASSTGTSSGNTIYF
TRBV6-6	NA	TRBJ2-7	TRBD1	TGTGCCAGATCGGACAGGGCACCTCCGGACGAGCAGTACTTC	CARSDRAPPDEQYF
TRBV6-6	once	TRBJ1-3	NA	TGTGCCAGCAGTTACCGGGGTACTGGAAACACCATATATTTT	CASSYRGTGNTIYF
TRBV7-2	NA	TRBJ2-2	TRBD1	TGTGCCAGCAGTGCGGGACAGGTTACCGGGGAGCTGTTTTTT	CASSAGQVTGELFF
TRBV29-1	NA	TRBJ2-2	TRBD2	TGCAGCGTTGAACCTAGCGGGGGGCTTAGCGGGGAGCTGTTTTTT	CSVEPSGGLSGELFF
TRBV6-5	NA	TRBJ2-7	TRBD1	TGTGCCAGTGAGAACAGGGGCTCGGTCGAGCAGTACTTC	CASENRGSVEQYF
TRBV30	many	TRBJ2-3	NA	TGTGCCTGGAGTTCGACGATAGGGGCAGGTCTGGATACGCAGTATTTT	CAWSSTIGAGLDTQYF
TRBV7-9	NA	TRBJ1-3	TRBD1	TGTGCCAGCAGCGGAAGAGACAGGGGCAAAAACACCATATATTTT	CASSGRDRGKNTIYF
TRBV5-1	NA	TRBJ2-1	TRBD1	TGCGCCAGCAGCACCGGGACAGCGATGAATGAGCAGTTCTTC	CASSTGTAMNEQFF
TRBV10-3	NA	TRBJ1-2	NA	TGTGCCATCAGTGAGGGAGGGAATGGCTACACCTTC	CAISEGGNGYTF
TRBV5-6	NA	TRBJ2-7	NA	TGTGCCAGCAGTCGGGACATAACCTCCTACGAGCAGTACTTC	CASSRDITSYEQYF
TRBV6-5	NA	TRBJ1-1	NA	TGTGCCAGCAGAGGAAGGGGTGGCACTGAAGCTTTCTTT	CASRGRGGTEAFF
TRBV2	NA	TRBJ2-1	TRBD2	TGTGCCAGCAGTGGAATCCAGCGGGGGGCCTACAATGAGCAGTTCTTC	CASSGIQRGAYNEQFF
TRBV5-6	NA	TRBJ2-3	TRBD2	TGTGCCAGCAGCCTAGGACTAGCGGGGGTATACACAGATACGCAGTATTTT	CASSLGLAGVYTDTQYF
TRBV5-1	NA	TRBJ2-7	TRBD1	TGCGCCAGCAGCTTGGCCTGGACAGGGTCCTACGAGCAGTACTTC	CASSLAWTGSYEQYF
TRBV7-9	NA	TRBJ2-7	TRBD2	TGTGCCAGCAGCTACAGGACTAGCGGGGGGGCCGCGTACGAGCAGTACTTC	CASSYRTSGGAAYEQYF
TRBV2	few	TRBJ2-7	NA	TGTGCCAGCAGTGAGCAGGGGCACGTCTCCTACGAGCAGTACTTC	CASSEQGHVSYEQYF
TRBV5-1	NA	TRBJ2-7	TRBD2	TGCGCCAGCAGCACGGGACTAGCGGGATACGAGCAGTACTTC	CASSTGLAGYEQYF
TRBV13	NA	TRBJ1-6	NA	TGTGCCAGCAGCCAATACAGGGATTCACCCCTCCACTTT	CASSQYRDSPLHF
TRBV5-1	once	TRBJ1-1	NA	TGCGCCAGCAGCTTACCGACAGCCCAACGAAACACTGAAGCTTTCTTT	CASSLPTAQRNTEAFF
TRBV5-6	NA	TRBJ2-7	TRBD1	TGTGCCAGCAGCTCGACAGGGAAAATATACGAGCAGTACTTC	CASSSTGKIYEQYF
TRBV6-5	few	TRBJ1-1	TRBD1	TGTGCCAGCAGTTGGGACAGGAACACTGAAGCTTTCTTT	CASSWDRNTEAFF
TRBV5-1	NA	TRBJ2-7	TRBD2	TGCGCCAGCAGCCAGACTAGCGGGGGCTCCTACGAGCAGTACTTC	CASSQTSGGSYEQYF